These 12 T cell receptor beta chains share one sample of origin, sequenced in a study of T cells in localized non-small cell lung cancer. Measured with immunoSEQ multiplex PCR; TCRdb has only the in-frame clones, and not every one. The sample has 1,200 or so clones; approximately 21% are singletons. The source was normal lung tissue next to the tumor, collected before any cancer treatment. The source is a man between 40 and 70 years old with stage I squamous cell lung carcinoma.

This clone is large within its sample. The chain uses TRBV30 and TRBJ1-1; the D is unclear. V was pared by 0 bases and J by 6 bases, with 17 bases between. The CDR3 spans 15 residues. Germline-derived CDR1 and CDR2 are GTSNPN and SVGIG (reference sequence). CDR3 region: CAWSVNPGLLPEAFF. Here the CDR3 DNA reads TGTGCCTGGAGTGTAAACCCCGGACTCCTCCCTGAAGCTTTCTTT.

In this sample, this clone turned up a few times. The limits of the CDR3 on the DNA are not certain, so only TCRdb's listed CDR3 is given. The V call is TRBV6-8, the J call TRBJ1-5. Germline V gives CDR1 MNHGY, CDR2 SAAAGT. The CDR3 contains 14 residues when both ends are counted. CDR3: CASSTSGGGQPQHF.

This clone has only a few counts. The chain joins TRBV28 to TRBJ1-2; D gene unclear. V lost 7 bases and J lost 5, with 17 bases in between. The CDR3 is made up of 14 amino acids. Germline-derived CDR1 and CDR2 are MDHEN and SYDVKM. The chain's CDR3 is CASTPHSMGYGYTF. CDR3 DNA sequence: TGTGCCAGCACCCCACACTCGATGGGGTATGGCTACACCTTC.

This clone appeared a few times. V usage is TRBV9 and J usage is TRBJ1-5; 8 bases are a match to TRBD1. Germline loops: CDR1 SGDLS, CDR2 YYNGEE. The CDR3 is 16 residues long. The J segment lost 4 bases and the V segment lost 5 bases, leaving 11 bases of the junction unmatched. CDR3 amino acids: CASSTGGYFENQPQHF. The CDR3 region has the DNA TGTGCCAGCAGTACAGGGGGTTATTTCGAAAATCAGCCCCAGCATTTT.

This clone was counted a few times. The CDR3 reads CSVEEPGIPYEQYF. CDR3 bases: TGCAGCGTTGAAGAGCCAGGAATTCCCTACGAGCAGTACTTC. The rearrangement joins TRBV29-1 to TRBJ2-7; D is unresolved. V shed 0 bases and J shed 2 bases, with 11 bases lying between them. This CDR3 is built from 14 residues. Germline V gene lookup returns CDR1 SQVTM and CDR2 ANQGSEA.

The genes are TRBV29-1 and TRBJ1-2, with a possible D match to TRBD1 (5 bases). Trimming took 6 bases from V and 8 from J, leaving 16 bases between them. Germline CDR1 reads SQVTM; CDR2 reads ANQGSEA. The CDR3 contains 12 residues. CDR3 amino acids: CSVVGQGLGYTF. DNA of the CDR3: TGCAGCGTCGTTGGCCAGGGACTAGGCTACACCTTC.

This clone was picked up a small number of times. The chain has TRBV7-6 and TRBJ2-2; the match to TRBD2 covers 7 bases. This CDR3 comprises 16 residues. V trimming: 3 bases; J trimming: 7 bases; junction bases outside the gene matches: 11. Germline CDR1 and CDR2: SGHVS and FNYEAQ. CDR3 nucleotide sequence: TGTGCCAGCAGCTTGGCCGGGCGGGGGTTAGGCGGGGAGCTGTTTTTT. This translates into CASSLAGRGLGGELFF.

CDR3 amino acids: CASRSSFSGNTIYF. The CDR3 DNA reads as TGTGCCAGTAGGAGCAGCTTCTCTGGAAACACCATATATTTT. The gene calls are TRBV19 and TRBJ1-3; no firm D call. Deletions cut 6 bases from V and 0 bases from J, with 9 bases between. Germline V gives CDR1 LNHDA, CDR2 SQIVND (reference sequence). This CDR3 has 14 residues.

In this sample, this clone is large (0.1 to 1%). The CDR3 DNA follows: TGTGCCAGCAGAGAGAGCTCTGGAAACACCATATATTTT. Protein: CASRESSGNTIYF. The chain has TRBV6-8 and TRBJ1-3; D not certain. Trimming left V 6 bases short and J 0 bases short, with 6 bases between. Germline V gene sequence: CDR1 MNHGY, CDR2 SAAAGT. The CDR3 sequence is 13 residues long.

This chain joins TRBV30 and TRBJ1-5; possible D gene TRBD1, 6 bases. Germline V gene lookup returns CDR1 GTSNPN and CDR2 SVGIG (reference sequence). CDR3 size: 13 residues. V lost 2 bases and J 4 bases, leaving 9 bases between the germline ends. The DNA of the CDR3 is TGTGCCTGGAGTAGGACAGCTAATCAGCCCCAGCATTTT. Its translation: CAWSRTANQPQHF.

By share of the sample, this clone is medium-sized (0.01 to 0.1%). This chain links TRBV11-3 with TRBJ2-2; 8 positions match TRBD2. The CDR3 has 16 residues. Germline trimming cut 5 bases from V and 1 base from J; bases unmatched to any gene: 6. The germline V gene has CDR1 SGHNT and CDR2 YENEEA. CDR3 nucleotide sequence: TGTGCCAGCAGCGTTTTAGCGGGACGGAACACCGGGGAGCTGTTTTTT. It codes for CASSVLAGRNTGELFF.

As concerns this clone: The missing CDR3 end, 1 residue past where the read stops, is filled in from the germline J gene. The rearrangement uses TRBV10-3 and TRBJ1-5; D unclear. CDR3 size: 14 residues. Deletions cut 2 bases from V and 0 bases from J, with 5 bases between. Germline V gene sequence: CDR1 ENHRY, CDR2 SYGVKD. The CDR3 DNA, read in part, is TGTGCCATCAGTGAGGGAATTAGCAATCAGCCCCAGCAT. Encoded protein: CAISEGISNQPQH. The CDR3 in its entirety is CAISEGISNQPQHF.